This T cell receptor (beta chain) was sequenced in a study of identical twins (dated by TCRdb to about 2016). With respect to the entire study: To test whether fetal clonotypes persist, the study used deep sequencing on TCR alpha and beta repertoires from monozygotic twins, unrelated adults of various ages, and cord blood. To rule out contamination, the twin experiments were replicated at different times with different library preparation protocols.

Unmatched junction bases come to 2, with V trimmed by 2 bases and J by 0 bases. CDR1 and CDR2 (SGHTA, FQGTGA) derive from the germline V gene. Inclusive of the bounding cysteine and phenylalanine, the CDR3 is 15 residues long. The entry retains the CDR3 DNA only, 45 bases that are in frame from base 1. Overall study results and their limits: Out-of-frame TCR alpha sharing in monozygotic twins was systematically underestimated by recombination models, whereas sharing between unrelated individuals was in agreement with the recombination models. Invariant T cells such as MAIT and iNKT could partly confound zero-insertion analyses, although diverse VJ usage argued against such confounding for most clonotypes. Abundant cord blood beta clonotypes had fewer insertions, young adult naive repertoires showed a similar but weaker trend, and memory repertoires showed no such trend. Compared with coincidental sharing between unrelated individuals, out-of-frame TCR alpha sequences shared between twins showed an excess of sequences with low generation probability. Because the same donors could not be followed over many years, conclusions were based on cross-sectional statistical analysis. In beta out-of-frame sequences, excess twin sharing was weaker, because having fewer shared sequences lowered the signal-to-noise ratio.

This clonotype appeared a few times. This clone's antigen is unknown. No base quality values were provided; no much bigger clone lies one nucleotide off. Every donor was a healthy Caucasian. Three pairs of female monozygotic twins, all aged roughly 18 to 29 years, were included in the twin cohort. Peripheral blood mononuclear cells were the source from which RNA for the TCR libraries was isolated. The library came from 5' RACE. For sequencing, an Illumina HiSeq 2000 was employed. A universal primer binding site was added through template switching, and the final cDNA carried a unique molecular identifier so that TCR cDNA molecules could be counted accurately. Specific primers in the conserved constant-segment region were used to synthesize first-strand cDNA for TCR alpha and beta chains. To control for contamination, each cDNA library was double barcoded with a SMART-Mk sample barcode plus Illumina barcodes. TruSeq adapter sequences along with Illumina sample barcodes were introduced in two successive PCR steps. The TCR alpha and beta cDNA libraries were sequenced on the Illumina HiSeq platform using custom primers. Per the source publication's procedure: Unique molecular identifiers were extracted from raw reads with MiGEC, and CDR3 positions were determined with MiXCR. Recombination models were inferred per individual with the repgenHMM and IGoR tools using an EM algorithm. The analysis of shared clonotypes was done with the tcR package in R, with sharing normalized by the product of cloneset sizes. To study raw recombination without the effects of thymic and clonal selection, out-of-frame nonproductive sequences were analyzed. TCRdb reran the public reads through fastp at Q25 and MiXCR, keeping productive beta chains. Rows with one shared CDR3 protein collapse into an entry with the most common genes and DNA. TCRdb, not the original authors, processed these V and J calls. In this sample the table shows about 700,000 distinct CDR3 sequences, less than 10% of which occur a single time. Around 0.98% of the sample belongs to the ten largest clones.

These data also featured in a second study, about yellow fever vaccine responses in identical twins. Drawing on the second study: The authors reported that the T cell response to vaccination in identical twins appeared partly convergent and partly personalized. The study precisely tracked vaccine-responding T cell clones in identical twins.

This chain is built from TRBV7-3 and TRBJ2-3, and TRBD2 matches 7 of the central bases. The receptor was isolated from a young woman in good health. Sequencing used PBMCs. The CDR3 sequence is CASSLGGVSTDTQYF. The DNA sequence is TGTGCCAGCAGCTTAGGGGGGGTCAGCACAGATACGCAGTATTTT.